This is a list of T cell receptor beta chains from one sample in a study of blood T cell repertoires in COVID-19. Some clones are missing from TCRdb's copy, which holds only in-frame ones; the method was immunoSEQ multiplex PCR. This sample carries some 61,000 clones, 89% of them seen once, and the ten largest clones take roughly 1.6%. Sample: peripheral blood. The receptors stem from a man aged 60 to 75 with acute or convalescent COVID-19. The CDR3 runs from the conserved cysteine through the conserved F or W. A D gene is named only where the DNA matches it firmly. The size field is filled for only some rows; it gives once, few, many or a size class.

j_call	clone_size	v_call	d_call	cdr3_aa	cdr3_nt
TRBJ2-5	once	TRBV6-1	TRBD1	CASSELWTGSQETQYF	TGTGCCAGCAGTGAACTCTGGACAGGGAGTCAAGAGACCCAGTACTTC
TRBJ1-1	once	TRBV6-5	TRBD1	CATHAGQGVTEAFF	TGTGCCACACACGCAGGACAGGGGGTAACTGAAGCTTTCTTT
TRBJ1-2	.	TRBV5-6	.	CASSLGQANYGYTF	TGTGCCAGCAGCTTGGGACAGGCGAACTATGGCTACACCTTC
TRBJ2-7	.	TRBV19	TRBD1	CASSIEDRFFYEQYF	TGTGCCAGTAGTATCGAGGACAGGTTCTTCTACGAGCAGTACTTC
TRBJ1-2	.	TRBV2	.	CASSGGANYGYTF	TGTGCCAGCAGTGGGGGAGCCAACTATGGCTACACCTTC
TRBJ1-2	.	TRBV7-2	TRBD1	CASSLDRGDYGYTF	TGTGCCAGCAGCTTAGACAGGGGAGACTATGGCTACACCTTC
TRBJ1-5	.	TRBV27	.	CASSTMNQPQHF	TGTGCCAGCAGTACTATGAATCAGCCCCAGCATTTT
TRBJ2-7	.	TRBV19	.	CASSNGLHYEQYF	TGTGCCAGTAGTAATGGACTTCACTACGAGCAGTACTTC
TRBJ1-5	.	TRBV19	TRBD1	CASKELTGDQPQHF	TGTGCCAGTAAGGAGCTAACAGGGGATCAGCCCCAGCATTTT
TRBJ1-1	.	TRBV28	.	CASSRNTEAFF	TGTGCCAGCAGTCGGAACACTGAAGCTTTCTTT
TRBJ2-7	.	TRBV3-1/TRBV3-2	TRBD2	CASSFSGGLYEQYF	TGTGCCAGCAGTTTTAGCGGGGGTCTCTACGAGCAGTACTTC
TRBJ2-1	.	TRBV4-1	TRBD2	CASSQDQAGGPWEQFF	TGCGCCAGCAGCCAAGACCAAGCGGGGGGGCCCTGGGAGCAGTTCTTC
TRBJ1-5	once	TRBV6-6	.	CASSFFRSNQPQHF	TGTGCCAGCAGCTTTTTCCGGAGCAATCAGCCCCAGCATTTT
TRBJ1-5	.	TRBV6-1	.	CASSEGTNRGNQPQHF	TGTGCCAGCAGTGAAGGTACCAATCGGGGCAATCAGCCCCAGCATTTT
TRBJ2-5	.	TRBV9	TRBD1	CASSISTGVVSETQYF	TGTGCCAGCAGCATTTCGACAGGGGTCGTGTCAGAGACCCAGTACTTC
TRBJ2-5	.	TRBV5-6	TRBD2	CASSLEGLAQETQYF	TGTGCCAGCAGCTTGGAGGGACTAGCTCAAGAGACCCAGTACTTC
TRBJ2-1	.	TRBV9	TRBD1	CASSARDRGFSGEQFF	TGTGCCAGCAGCGCCCGGGACAGGGGGTTTTCCGGTGAGCAGTTCTTC